This paragraph covers one T cell receptor (beta chain) sequence. This record belongs to a study of cytomegalovirus exposure and HLA in healthy donors. Using immunoSEQ multiplex PCR, the repertoire was profiled, and TCRdb retains in-frame clones only, with some absent. The profile covers about 100,000 clones, with about 95% appearing a single time and approximately 1% taken by the ten largest. The V gene's germline CDR1 is SGDLS and CDR2 YYNGEE. The V end lost 6 bases, the J end lost 8 bases, and 21 bases lay between the germline ends. The CDR3 has 15 amino acids. The V gene is TRBV9, the J gene TRBJ1-3; D is perhaps TRBD1 (6 bases). What was sequenced was PBMCs. The TCR comes from a woman aged 18-30 years in good health and CMV-seronegative. Written as DNA, the CDR3 is TGTGCCAGCACCCTAGGGGGAGCGAACGTAGACACCATATATTTT. It specifies CASTLGGANVDTIYF.